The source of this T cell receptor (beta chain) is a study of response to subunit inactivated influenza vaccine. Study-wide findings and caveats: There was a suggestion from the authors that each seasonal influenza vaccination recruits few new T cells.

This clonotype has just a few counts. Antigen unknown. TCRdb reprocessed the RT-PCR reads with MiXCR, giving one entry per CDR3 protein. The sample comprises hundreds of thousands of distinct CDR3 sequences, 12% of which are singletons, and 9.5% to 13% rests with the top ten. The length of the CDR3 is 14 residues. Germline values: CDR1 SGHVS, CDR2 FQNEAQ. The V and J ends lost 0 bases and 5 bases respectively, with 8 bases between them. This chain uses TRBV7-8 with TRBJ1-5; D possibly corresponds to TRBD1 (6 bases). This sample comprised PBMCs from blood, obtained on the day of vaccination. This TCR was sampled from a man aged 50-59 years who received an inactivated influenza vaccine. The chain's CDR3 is CASSLAQGYQPQHF. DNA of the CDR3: TGTGCCAGCAGCTTAGCGCAGGGGTATCAGCCCCAGCATTTT.